There are many counts of the clone carrying this TCR beta chain. These data belong to a study of regulatory T cells in long-lasting Graves disease. CDR1 and CDR2 from the germline V gene are LGHDT and YNNKEL (reference sequence). V lost 3 bases and J lost 5, with 7 bases in between. The CDR3 contains 12 residues. Combining iRepertoire HTBI primers with Arm-PCR of CDR3 regions, the authors built TCR beta libraries. TCRdb recomputed calls from the multiplex PCR reads with MiXCR, one row per CDR3 protein. This table has approximately 440,000 distinct CDR3 sequences, around 22% appearing once. The time point denotes: persistent/refractory GD, antithyroid drugs over 5 years with positive TRAb. After RNA was extracted from PBMCs, the TCR library was made from it.

The TCR comes from a female donor with Graves disease. The material was peripheral blood mononuclear cells (PBMCs), obtained when the disease was refractory, from a patient treated with antithyroid drugs. This chain connects TRBV3-1 to TRBJ2-5; no definite D call. CDR3 nucleotides: TGTGCCAGCAGCCAGATGGAGGAGACCCAGTACTTC. This codes for CASSQMEETQYF.